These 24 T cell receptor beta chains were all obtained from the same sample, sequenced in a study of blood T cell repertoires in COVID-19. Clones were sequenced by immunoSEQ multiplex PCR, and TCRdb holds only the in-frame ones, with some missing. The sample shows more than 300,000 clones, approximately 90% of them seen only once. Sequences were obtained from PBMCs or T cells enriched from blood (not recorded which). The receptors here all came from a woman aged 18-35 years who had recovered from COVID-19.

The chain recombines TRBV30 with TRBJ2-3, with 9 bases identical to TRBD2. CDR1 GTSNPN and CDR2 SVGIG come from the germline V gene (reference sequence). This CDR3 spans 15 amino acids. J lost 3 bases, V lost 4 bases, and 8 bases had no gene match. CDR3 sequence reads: CAWNWVLAGTDTQYF. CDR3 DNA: TGTGCCTGGAATTGGGTCCTAGCGGGAACAGATACGCAGTATTTT.

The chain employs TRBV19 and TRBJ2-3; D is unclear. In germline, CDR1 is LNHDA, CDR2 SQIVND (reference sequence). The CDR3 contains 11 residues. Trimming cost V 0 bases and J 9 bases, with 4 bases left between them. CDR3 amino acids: CASSIERTQYF. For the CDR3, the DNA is TGTGCCAGTAGTATAGAGAGGACGCAGTATTTT. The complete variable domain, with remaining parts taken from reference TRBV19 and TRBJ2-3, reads DGGITQSPKYLFRKEGQNVTLSCEQNLNHDAMYWYRQDPGQGLRLIYYSQIVNDFQKGDIAEGYSVSREKKESFPLTVTSAQKNPTAFYLCASSIERTQYFGPGTRLTVL.

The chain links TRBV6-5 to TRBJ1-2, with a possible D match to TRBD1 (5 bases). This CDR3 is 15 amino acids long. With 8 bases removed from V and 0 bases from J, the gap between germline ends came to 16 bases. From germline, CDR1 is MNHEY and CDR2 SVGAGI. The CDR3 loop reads CASDPRQRANYGYTF. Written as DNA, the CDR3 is TGTGCCAGCGATCCTCGACAGCGAGCTAACTATGGCTACACCTTC.

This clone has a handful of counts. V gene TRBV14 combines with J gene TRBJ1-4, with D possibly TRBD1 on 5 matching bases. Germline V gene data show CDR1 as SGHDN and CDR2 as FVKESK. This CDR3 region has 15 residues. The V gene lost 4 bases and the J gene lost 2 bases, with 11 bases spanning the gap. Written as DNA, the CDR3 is TGTGCCAGCAGCCCGCTAGGGGTTACTAATGAAAAACTGTTTTTT. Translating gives CASSPLGVTNEKLFF.

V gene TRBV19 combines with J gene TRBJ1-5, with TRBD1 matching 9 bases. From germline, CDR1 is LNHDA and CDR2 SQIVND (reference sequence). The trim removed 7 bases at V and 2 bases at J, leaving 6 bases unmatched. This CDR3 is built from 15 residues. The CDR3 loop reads CASIEQGAGNQPQHF. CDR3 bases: TGTGCCAGTATCGAACAGGGGGCTGGCAATCAGCCCCAGCATTTT.

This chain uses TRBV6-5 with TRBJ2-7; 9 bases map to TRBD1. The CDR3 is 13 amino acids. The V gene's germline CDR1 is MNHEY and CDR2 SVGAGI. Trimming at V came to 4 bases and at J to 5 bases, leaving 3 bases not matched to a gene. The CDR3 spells CASSWTGVHEQYF. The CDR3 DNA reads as TGTGCCAGCAGTTGGACAGGGGTCCACGAGCAGTACTTC.

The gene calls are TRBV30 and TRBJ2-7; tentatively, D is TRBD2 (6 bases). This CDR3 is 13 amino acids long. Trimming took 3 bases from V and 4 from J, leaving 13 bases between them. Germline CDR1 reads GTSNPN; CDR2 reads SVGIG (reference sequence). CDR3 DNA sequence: TGTGCCTGGAGCGCGGGGCTATCTTACGAGCAGTACTTC. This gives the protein CAWSAGLSYEQYF.

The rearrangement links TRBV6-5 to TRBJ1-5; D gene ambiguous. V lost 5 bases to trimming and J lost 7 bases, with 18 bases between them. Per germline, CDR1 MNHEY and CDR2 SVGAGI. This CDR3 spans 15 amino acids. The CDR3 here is CASSPPTGVHQPQHF. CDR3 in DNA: TGTGCCAGCAGTCCCCCCACCGGGGTCCACCAGCCCCAGCATTTT.

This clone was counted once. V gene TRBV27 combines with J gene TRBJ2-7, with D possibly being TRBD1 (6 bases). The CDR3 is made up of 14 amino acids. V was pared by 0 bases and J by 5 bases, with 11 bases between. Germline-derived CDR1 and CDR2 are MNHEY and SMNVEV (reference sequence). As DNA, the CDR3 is TGTGCCAGCAGTTTATCGAAAGGGGGAAACGAGCAGTACTTC. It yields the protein CASSLSKGGNEQYF.

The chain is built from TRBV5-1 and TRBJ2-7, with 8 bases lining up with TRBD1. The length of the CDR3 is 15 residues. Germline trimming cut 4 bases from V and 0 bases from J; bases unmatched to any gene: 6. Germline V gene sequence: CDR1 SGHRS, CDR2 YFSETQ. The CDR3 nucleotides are TGCGCCAGCAGCCCGGACAGGGTAGCCTCCTACGAGCAGTACTTC. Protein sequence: CASSPDRVASYEQYF.

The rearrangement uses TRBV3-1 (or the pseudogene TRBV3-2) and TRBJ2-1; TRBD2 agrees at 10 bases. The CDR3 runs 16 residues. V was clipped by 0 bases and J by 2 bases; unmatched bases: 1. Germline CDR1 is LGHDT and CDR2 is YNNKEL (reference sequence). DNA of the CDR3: TGTGCCAGCAGCCAAGAACTAGCGGGGACCTACAATGAGCAGTTCTTC. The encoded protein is CASSQELAGTYNEQFF.

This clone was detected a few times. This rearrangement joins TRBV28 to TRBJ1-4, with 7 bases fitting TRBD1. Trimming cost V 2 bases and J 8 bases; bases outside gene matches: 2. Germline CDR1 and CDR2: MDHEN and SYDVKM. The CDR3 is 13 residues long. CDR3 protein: CASSLGGGEKLFF. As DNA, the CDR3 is TGTGCCAGCAGTTTAGGAGGGGGCGAAAAACTGTTTTTT.

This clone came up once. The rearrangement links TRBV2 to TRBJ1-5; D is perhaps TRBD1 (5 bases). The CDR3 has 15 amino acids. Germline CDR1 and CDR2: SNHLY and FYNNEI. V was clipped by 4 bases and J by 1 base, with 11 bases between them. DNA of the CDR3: TGTGCCAGCAGTGGTTCAGGGAAGAGCAATCAGCCCCAGCATTTT. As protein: CASSGSGKSNQPQHF.

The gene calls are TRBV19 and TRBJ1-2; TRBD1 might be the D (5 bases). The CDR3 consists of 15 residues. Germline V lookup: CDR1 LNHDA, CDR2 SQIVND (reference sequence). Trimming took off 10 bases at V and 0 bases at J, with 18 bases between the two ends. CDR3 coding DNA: TGTGCCACTCATCCCAGGGTCTCAGCTAACTATGGCTACACCTTC. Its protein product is CATHPRVSANYGYTF.

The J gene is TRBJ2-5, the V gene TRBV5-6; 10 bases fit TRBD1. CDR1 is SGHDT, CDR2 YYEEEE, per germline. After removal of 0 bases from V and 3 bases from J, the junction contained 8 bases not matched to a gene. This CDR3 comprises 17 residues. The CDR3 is CASSLVFSGTGEETQYF. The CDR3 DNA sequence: TGTGCCAGCAGCTTGGTATTTTCCGGGACAGGGGAAGAGACCCAGTACTTC. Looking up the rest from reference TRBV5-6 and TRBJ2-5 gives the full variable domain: DAGVTQSPTHLIKTRGQQVTLRCSPKSGHDTVSWYQQALGQGPQFIFQYYEEEERQRGNFPDRFSGHQFPNYSSELNVNALLLGDSALYLCASSLVFSGTGEETQYFGPGTRLLVL.

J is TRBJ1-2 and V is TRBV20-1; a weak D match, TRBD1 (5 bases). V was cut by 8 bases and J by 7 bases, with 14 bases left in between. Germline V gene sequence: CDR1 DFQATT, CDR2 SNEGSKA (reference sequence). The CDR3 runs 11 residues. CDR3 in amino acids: CSLPTDSGYTF. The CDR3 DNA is TGCAGTTTACCGACAGATAGTGGCTACACCTTC.

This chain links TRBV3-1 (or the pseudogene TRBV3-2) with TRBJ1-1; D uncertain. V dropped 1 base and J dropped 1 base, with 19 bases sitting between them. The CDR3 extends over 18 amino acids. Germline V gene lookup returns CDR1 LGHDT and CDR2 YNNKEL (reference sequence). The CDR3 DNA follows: TGTGCCAGCAGCCAAGTGCACCTAAACCCAAACTCGAACACTGAAGCTTTCTTT. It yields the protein CASSQVHLNPNSNTEAFF.

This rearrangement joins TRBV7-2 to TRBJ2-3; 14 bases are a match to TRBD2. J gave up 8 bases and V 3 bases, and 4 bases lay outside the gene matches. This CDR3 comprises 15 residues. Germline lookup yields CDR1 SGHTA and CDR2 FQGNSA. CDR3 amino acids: CASSLTSGGAATQYF. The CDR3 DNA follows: TGTGCCAGCAGCTTGACTAGCGGGGGGGCGGCTACGCAGTATTTT.

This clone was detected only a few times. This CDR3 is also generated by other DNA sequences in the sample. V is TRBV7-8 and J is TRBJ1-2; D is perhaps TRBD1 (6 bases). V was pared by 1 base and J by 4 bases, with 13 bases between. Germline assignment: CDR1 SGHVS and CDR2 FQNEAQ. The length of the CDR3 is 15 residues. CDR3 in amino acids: CASSLVRGGPYGYTF. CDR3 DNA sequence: TGTGCCAGCAGCTTAGTGAGGGGGGGCCCCTATGGCTACACCTTC. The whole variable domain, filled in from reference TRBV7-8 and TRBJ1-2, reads GAGVSQSPRYKVAKRGQDVALRCDPISGHVSLFWYQQALGQGPEFLTYFQNEAQLDKSGLPSDRFFAERPEGSVSTLKIQRTQQEDSAVYLCASSLVRGGPYGYTFGSGTRLTVV.

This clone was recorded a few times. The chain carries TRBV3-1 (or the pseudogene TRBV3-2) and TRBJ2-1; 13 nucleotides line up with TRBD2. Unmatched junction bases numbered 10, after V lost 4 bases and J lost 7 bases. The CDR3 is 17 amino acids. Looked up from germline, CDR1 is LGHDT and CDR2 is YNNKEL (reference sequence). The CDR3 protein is CASSRDKGLAGVNEQFF. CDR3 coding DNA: TGTGCCAGCAGCCGGGATAAAGGACTAGCGGGGGTGAATGAGCAGTTCTTC.

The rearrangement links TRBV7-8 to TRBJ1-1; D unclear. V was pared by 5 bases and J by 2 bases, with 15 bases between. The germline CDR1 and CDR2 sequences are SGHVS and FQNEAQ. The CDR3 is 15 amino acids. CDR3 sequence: CASSKRGSGNTEAFF. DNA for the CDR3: TGTGCCAGCAGCAAACGGGGATCAGGTAACACTGAAGCTTTCTTT.

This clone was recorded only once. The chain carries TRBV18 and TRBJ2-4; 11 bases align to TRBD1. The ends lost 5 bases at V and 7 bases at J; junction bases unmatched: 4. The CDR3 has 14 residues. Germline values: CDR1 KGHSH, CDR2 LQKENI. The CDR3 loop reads CASSIGTGGNIQYF. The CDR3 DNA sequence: TGTGCCAGCTCAATTGGGACAGGGGGGAACATTCAGTACTTC.

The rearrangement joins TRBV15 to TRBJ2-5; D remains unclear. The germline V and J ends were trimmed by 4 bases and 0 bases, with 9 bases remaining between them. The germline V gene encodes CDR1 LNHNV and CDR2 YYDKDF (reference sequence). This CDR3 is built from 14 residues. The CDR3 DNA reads TGTGCCACCAGCACTCGACATTACCAAGAGACCCAGTACTTC. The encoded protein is CATSTRHYQETQYF.

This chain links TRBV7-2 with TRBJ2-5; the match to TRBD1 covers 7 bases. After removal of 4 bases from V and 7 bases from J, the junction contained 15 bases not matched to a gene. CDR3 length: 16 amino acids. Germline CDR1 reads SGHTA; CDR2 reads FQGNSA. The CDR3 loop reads CASSSRQGFREVTQYF. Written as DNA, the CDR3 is TGTGCCAGCAGCTCCCGACAGGGTTTCCGAGAGGTGACCCAGTACTTC.